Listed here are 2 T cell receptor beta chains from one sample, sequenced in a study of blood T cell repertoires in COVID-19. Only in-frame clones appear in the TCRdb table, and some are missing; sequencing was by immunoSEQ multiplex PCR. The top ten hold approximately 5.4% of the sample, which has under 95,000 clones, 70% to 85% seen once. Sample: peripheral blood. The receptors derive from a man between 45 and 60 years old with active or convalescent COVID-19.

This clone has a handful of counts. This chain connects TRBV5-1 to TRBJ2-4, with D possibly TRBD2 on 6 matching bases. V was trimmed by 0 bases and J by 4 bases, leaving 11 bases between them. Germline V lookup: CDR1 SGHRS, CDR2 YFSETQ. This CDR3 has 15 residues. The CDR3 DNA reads TGCGCCAGCAGCTTGGAGGAGGGGCGGAAAAACATTCAGTACTTC. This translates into CASSLEEGRKNIQYF.

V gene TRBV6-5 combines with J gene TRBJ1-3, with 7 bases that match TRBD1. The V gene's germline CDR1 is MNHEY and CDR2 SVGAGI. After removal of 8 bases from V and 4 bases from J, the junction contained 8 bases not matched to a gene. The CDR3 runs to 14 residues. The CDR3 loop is CASLDRAKGNTIYF. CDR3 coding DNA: TGTGCCAGCCTCGACAGGGCGAAGGGAAACACCATATATTTT.